This T cell receptor beta chain was observed in a study of control samples from healthy donors and cancer patients. The table came from immunoSEQ multiplex PCR; TCRdb's copy has only in-frame clones and leaves some out. The top ten clones hold over 2% of a sample with approximately 100,000 clones, 70% to 90% of them seen once. Trimming removed 6 bases from V and 1 base from J, with 9 bases in between. The CDR3 has 12 residues. Germline CDR1 is SQVTM and CDR2 is ANQGSEA. The sequence was collected from a woman aged 40 to 49 in good health. This chain links TRBV29-1 with TRBJ2-5; a weak D match, TRBD2 (6 bases). The sequenced sample was blood. The CDR3 DNA sequence: TGCAGCGTGGGGGGACTCCAAGAGACCCAGTACTTC. Protein: CSVGGLQETQYF. The complete variable domain, with remaining parts taken from reference TRBV29-1 and TRBJ2-5, reads SAVISQKPSRDICQRGTSLTIQCQVDSQVTMMFWYRQQPGQSLTLIATANQGSEATYESGFVIDKFPISRPNLTFSTLTVSNMSPEDSSIYLCSVGGLQETQYFGPGTRLLVL.